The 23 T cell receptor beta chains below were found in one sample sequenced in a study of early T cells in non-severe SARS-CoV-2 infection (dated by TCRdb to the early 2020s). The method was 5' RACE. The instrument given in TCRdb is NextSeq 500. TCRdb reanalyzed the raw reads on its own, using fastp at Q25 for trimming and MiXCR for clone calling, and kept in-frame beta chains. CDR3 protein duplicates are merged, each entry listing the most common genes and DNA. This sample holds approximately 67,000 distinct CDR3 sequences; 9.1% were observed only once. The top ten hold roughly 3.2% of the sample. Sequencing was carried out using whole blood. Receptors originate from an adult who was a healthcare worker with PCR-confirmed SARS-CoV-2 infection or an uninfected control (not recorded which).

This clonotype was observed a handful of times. As DNA, the CDR3 is TGTGCCAGCAGCCCGAGGGCGAAGGACATAGGCTACACCTTC. Translation gives CASSPRAKDIGYTF. V and J are TRBV7-8 and TRBJ1-2; a possible D gene is TRBD1 (5 bases). V dropped 5 bases and J dropped 8 bases, with 18 bases sitting between them. The CDR3 has 14 amino acids. Looked up from germline, CDR1 is SGHVS and CDR2 is FQNEAQ.

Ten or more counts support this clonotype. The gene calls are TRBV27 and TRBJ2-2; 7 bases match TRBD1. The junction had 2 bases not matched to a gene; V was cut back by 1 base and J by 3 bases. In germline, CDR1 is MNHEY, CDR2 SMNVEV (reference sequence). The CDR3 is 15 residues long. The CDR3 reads CASSLYRGDTGELFF. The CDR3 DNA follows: TGTGCCAGCAGTTTATACAGGGGCGACACCGGGGAGCTGTTTTTT.

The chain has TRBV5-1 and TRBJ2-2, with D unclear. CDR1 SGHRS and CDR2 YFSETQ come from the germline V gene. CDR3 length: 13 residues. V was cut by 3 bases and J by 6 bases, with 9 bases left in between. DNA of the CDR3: TGCGCCAGCAGCTCGGGTCCTTCCGGGGAGCTGTTTTTT. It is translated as CASSSGPSGELFF.

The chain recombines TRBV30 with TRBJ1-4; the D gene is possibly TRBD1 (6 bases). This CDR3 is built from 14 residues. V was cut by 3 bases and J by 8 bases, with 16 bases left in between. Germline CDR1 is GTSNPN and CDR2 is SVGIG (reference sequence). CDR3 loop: CAWSPLGGREKLFF. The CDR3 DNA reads TGTGCCTGGAGCCCCCTTGGGGGGCGAGAAAAACTGTTTTTT.

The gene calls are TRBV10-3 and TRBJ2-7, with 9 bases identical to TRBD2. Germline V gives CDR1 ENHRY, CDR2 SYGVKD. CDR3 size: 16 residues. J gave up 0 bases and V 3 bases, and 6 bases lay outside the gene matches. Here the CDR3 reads CAISDWTSADSYEQYF. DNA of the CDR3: TGTGCCATCAGTGATTGGACTAGCGCCGACTCCTACGAGCAGTACTTC.

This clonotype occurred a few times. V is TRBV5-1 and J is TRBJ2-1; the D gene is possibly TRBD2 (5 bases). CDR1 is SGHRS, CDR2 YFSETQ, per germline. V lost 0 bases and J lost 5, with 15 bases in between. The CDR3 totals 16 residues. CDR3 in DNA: TGCGCCAGCAGCTTGGGAGGGATAGGGTCCAACAATGAGCAGTTCTTC. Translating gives CASSLGGIGSNNEQFF.

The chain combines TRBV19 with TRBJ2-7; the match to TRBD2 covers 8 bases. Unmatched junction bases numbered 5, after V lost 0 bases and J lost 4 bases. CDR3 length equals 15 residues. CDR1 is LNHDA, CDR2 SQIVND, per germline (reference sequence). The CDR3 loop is CASSIESSGRYEQYF. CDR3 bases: TGTGCCAGTAGTATAGAGTCAAGCGGGAGATACGAGCAGTACTTC.

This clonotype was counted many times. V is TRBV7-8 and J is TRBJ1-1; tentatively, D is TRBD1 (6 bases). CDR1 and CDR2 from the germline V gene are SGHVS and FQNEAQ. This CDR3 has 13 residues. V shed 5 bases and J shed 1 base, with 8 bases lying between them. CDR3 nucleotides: TGTGCCAGCAGCCGGACAGCGAACACTGAAGCTTTCTTT. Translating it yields CASSRTANTEAFF.

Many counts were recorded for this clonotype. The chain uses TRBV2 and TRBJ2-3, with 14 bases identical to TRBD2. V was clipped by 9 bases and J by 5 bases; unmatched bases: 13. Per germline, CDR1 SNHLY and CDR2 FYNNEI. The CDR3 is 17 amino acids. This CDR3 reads CASPTGTSGRGKDTQYF. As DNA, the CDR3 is TGTGCCAGTCCTACCGGGACTAGCGGGAGAGGGAAAGATACGCAGTATTTT. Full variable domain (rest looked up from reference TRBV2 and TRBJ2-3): EPEVTQTPSHQVTQMGQEVILRCVPISNHLYFYWYRQILGQKVEFLVSFYNNEISEKSEIFDDQFSVERPDGSNFTLKIRSTKLEDSAMYFCASPTGTSGRGKDTQYFGPGTRLTVL.

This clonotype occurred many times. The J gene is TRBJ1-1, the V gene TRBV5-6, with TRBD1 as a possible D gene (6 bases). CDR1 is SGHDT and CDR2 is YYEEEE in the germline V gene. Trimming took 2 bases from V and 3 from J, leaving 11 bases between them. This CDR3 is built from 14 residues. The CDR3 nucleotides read TGTGCCAGCAGCTTACCCGGACAGTACACTGAAGCTTTCTTT. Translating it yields CASSLPGQYTEAFF.

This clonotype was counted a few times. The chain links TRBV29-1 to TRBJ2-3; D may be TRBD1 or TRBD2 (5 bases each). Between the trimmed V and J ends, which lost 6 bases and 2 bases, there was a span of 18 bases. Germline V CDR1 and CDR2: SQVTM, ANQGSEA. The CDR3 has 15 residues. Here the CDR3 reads CSVAQRDQLTDTQYF. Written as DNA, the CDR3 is TGCAGCGTAGCACAACGGGACCAACTCACAGATACGCAGTATTTT.

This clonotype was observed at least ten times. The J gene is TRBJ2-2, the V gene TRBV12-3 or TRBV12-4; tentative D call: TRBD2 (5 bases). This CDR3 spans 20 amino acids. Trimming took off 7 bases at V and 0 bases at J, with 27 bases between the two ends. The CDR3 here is CASKEPPGRPSGTNTGELFF. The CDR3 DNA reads TGTGCCAGCAAAGAACCCCCGGGCAGACCGTCGGGAACGAACACCGGGGAGCTGTTTTTT.

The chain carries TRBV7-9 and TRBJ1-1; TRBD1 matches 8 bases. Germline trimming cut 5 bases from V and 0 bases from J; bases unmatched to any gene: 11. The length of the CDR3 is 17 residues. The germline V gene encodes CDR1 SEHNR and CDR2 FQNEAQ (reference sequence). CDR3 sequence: CASSPGGPRHMNTEAFF. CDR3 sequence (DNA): TGTGCCAGCAGCCCAGGGGGCCCACGACATATGAACACTGAAGCTTTCTTT.

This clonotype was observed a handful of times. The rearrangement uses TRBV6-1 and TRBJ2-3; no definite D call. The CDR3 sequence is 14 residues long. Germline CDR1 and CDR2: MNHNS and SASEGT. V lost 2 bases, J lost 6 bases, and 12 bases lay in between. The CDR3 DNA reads TGTGCCAGCAGTGAAAGCCCTAGATCGGATACGCAGTATTTT. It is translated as CASSESPRSDTQYF.

The CDR3 is CASSQGISQGQYF. The CDR3 region has the DNA TGTGCCAGCAGCCAAGGTATCAGCCAAGGGCAGTACTTC. The chain joins TRBV3-1 to TRBJ2-7; D is unclear. Germline V gene sequence: CDR1 LGHDT, CDR2 YNNKEL (reference sequence). The CDR3 has 13 amino acids. Trimming stripped 1 base from V and 9 bases from J, with 13 bases between.

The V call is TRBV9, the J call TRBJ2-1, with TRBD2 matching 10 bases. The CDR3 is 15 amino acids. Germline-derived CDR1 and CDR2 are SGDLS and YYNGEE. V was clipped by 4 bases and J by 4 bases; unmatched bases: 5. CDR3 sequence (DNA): TGTGCCAGCAGCCCCCTGGGACTAGCGTACAATGAGCAGTTCTTC. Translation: CASSPLGLAYNEQFF. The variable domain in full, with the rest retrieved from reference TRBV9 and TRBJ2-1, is DSGVTQTPKHLITATGQRVTLRCSPRSGDLSVYWYQQSLDQGLQFLIQYYNGEERAKGNILERFSAQQFPDLHSELNLSSLELGDSALYFCASSPLGLAYNEQFFGPGTRLTVL.

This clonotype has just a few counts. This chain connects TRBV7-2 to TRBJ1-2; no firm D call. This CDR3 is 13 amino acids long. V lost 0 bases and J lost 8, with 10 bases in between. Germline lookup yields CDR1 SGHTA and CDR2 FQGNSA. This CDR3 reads CASSLAAGIGYTF. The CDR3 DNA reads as TGTGCCAGCAGCTTAGCGGCGGGGATAGGCTACACCTTC.

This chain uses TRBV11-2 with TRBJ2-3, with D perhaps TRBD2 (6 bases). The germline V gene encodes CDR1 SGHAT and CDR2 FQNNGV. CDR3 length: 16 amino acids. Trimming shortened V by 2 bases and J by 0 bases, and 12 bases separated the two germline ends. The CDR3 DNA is TGTGCCAGCAGCTTAATCGGGGGAATAAGCACAGATACGCAGTATTTT. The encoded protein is CASSLIGGISTDTQYF.

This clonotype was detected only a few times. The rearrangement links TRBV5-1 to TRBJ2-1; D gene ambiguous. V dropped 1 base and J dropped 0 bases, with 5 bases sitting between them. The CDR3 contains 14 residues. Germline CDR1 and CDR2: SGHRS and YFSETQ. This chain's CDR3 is CASSLMSSYNEQFF. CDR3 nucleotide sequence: TGCGCCAGCAGCTTGATGAGCTCCTACAATGAGCAGTTCTTC.

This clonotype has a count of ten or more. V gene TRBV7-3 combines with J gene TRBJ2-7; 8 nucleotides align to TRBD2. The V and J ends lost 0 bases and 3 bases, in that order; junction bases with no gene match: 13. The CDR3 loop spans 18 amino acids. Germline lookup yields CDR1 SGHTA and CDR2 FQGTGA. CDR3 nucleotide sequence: TGTGCCAGCAGCTTAACGGGACTAGTGGTGGGTAGTTTCTACGAGCAGTACTTC. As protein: CASSLTGLVVGSFYEQYF.

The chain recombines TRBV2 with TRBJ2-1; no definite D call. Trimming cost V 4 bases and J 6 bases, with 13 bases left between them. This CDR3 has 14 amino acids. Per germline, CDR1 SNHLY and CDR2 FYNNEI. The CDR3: CASSVSHLGNEQFF. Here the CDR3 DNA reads TGTGCCAGCAGTGTTAGCCACCTAGGCAATGAGCAGTTCTTC.

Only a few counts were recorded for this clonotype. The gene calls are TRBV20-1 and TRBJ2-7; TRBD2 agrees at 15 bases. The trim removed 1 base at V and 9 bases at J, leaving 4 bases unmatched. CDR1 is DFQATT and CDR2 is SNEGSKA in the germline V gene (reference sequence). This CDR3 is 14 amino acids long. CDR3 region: CSARGTSGRDWQYF. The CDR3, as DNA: TGCAGTGCTAGAGGGACTAGCGGGAGGGACTGGCAGTACTTC.

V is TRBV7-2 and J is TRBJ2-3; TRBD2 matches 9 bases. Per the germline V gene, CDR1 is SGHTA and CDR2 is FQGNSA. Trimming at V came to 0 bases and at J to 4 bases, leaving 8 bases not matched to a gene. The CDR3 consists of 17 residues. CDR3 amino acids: CASSLAHPSGIADTQYF. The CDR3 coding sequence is TGTGCCAGCAGCTTAGCCCACCCTAGCGGGATTGCAGATACGCAGTATTTT.